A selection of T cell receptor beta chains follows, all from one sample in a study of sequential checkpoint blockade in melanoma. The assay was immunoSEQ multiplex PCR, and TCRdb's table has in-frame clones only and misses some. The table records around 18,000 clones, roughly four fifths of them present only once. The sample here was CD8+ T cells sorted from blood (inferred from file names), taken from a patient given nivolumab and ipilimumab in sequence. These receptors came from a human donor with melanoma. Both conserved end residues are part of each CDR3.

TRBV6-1	CASSEGVEAGVQYF
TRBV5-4	CASSLSRNQETQYF
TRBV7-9	CASSSTGYSNQPQHF
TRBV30	CAWNPGGNTEAFF
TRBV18	CASSSPGQNANTEAFF
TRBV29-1	CSVDGVPGLHGYEQYF
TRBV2	CASRPRDSPPEDTQYF
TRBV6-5	CASSYSISSGNTIYF
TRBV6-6	CASSQTRLVDTQYF
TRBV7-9	CASSLFTAGLKETQYF
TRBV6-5	CASSYETGTVGETQYF
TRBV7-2	CASSLDISTDTQYF
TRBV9	CASSVATENYEQYF
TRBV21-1	CASSRTSHNYGYTF
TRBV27	CASSLGASGAETQYF